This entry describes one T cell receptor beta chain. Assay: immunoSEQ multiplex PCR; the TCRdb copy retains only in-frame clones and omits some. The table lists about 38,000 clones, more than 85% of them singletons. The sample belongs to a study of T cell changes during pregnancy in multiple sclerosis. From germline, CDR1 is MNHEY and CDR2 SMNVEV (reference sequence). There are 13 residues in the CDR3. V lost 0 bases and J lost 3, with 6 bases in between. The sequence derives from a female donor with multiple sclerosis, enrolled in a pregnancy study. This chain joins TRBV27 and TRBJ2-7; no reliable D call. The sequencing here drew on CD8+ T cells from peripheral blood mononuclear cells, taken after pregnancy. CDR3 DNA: TGTGCCAGCAGTTTATCGATACACTACGAGCAGTACTTC. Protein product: CASSLSIHYEQYF.